This T cell receptor beta chain came from a study of shared clonotypes between healthy human individuals. The CDR3 covers 15 residues. Germline CDR1 KGHSH, CDR2 LQKENI. Trimming cost V 3 bases and J 0 bases, with 12 bases left between them. Measured with immunoSEQ multiplex PCR; TCRdb has only the in-frame clones, and not every one. The data contain about 2 million clones, 85% to 95% of them singletons. The chain uses TRBV18 and TRBJ2-7; no definite D call. This TCR came from a man between 18 and 29 years old in good health. Sequenced material: naive CD4+ T cells sorted from blood. The subset denotes: CD45RA+ positively selected. The CDR3 region is CASSPSKSDSYEQYF. The CDR3 region has the DNA TGTGCCAGCTCACCGTCAAAGTCCGACTCCTACGAGCAGTACTTC.